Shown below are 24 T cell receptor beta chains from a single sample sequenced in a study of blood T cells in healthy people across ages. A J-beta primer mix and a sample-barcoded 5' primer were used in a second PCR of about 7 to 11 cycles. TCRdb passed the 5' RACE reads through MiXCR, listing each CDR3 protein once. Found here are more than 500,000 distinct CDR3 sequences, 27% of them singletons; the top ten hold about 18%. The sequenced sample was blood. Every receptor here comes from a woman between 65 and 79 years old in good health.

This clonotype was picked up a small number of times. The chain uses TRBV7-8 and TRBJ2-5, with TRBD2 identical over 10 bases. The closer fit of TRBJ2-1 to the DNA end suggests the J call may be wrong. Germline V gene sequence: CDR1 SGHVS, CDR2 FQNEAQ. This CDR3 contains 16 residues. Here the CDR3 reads CASSLGGLAAYNEQFF. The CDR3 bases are TGTGCCAGCAGCTTAGGCGGACTAGCGGCCTACAATGAGCAGTTCTTC.

In nucleotides, the CDR3 is TGTGCCAGCAGTCGGTCCCGCTCTAGGGAAGCTTTCTTT. It translates to CASSRSRSREAFF. The rearrangement uses TRBV6-5 and TRBJ1-1; D is undetermined. The germline V and J ends were trimmed by 5 bases and 8 bases, with 15 bases remaining between them. The CDR3 runs 13 residues. Germline V lookup: CDR1 MNHEY, CDR2 SVGAGI.

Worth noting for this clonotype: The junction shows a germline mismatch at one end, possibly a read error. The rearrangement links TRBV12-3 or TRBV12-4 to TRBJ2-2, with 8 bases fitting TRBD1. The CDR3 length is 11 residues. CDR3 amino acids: CASSLLGQGIF. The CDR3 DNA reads TGTGCCAGTAGTTTACTAGGACAGGGAATTTTT.

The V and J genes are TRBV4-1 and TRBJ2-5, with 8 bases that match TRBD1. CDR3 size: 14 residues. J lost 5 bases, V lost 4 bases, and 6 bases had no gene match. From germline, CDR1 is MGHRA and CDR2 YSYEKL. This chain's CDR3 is CASSRGQGSETQYF. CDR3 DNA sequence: TGCGCCAGCAGCCGTGGACAGGGATCGGAGACCCAGTACTTC.

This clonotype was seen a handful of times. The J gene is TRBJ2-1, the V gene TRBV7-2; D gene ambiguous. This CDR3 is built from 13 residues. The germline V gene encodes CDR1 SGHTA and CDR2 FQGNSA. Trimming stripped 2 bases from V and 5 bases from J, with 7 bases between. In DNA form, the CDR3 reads TGTGCCAGCAGCTTACACCAGGACAATGAGCAGTTCTTC. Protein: CASSLHQDNEQFF.

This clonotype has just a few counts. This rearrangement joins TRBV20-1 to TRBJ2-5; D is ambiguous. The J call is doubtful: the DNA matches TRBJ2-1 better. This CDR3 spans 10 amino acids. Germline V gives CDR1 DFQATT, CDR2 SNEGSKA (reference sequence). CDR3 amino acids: CSTYYGRQFF. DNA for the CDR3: TGCAGTACCTACTACGGACGACAGTTCTTC.

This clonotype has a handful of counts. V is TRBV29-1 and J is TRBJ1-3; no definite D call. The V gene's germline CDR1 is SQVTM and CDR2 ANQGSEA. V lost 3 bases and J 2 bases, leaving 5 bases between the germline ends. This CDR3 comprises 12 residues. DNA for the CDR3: TGCAGCGTTGACACCCCTGGAAACACCATATATTTT. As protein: CSVDTPGNTIYF.

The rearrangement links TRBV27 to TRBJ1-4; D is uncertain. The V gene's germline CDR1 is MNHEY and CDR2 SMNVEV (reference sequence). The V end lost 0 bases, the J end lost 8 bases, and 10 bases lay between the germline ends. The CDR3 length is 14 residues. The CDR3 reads CASSLSGEREKLFF. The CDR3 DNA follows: TGTGCCAGCAGTTTATCGGGTGAGAGGGAAAAACTGTTTTTT. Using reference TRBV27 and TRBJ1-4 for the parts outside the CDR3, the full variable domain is EAQVTQNPRYLITVTGKKLTVTCSQNMNHEYMSWYRQDPGLGLRQIYYSMNVEVTDKGDVPEGYKVSRKEKRNFPLILESPSPNQTSLYFCASSLSGEREKLFFGSGTQLSVL.

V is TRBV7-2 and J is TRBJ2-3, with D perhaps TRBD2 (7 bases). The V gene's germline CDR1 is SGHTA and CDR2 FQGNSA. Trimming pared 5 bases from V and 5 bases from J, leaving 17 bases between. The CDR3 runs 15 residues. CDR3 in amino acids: CASSTRGGGEDTQYF. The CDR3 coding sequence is TGTGCCAGCAGCACCCGCGGGGGCGGGGAAGATACGCAGTATTTT.

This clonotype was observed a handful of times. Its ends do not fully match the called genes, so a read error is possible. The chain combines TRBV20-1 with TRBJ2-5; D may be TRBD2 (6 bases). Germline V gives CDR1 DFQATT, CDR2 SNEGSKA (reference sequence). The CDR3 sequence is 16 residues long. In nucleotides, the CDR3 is TGCAGTGCTAGAGCCCTAGGAGTGGGGGGAAAAGAGACCCAGCACTTC. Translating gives CSARALGVGGKETQHF.

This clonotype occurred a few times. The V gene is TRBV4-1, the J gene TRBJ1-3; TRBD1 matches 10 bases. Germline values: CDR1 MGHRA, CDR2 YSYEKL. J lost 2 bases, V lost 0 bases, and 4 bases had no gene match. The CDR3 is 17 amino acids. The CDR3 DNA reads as TGCGCCAGCAGCCAAGAGGGACAGGGGCAGGCTGGAAACACCATATATTTT. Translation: CASSQEGQGQAGNTIYF.

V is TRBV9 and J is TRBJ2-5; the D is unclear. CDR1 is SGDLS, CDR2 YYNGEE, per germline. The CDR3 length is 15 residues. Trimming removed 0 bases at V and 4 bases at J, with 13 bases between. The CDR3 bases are TGTGCCAGCAGCGTAGAGTGGGGTCCCTCAGAGACCCAGTACTTC. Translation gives CASSVEWGPSETQYF.

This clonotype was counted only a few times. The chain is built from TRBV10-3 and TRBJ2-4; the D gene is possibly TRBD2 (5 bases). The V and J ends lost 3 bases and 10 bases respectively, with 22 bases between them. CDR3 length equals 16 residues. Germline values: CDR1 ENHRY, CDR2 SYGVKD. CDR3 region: CAISDMGKAEGLIQYF. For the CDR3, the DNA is TGTGCCATCAGTGATATGGGGAAGGCCGAGGGTTTGATTCAGTACTTC.

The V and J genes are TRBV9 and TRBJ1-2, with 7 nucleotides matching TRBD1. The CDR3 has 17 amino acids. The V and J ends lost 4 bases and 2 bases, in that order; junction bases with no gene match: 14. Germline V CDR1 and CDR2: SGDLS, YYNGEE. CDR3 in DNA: TGTGCCAGCAGCCCCACACCCTGGGACAGCCGCAACTATGGCTACACCTTC. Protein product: CASSPTPWDSRNYGYTF. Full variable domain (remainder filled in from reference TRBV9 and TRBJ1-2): DSGVTQTPKHLITATGQRVTLRCSPRSGDLSVYWYQQSLDQGLQFLIQYYNGEERAKGNILERFSAQQFPDLHSELNLSSLELGDSALYFCASSPTPWDSRNYGYTFGSGTRLTVV.

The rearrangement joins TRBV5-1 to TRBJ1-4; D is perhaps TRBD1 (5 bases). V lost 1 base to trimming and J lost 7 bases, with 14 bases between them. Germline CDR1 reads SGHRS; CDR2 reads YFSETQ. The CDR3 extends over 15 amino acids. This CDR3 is CASSLSDSGGEKLFF. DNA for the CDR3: TGCGCCAGCAGCTTGAGTGACAGTGGGGGTGAAAAACTGTTTTTT.

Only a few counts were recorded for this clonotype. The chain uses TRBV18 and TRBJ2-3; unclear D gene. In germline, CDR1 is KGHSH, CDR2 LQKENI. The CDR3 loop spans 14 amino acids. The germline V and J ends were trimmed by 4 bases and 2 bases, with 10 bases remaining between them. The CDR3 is CASSRGTNTDTQYF. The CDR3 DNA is TGTGCCAGCTCACGGGGAACAAACACAGATACGCAGTATTTT. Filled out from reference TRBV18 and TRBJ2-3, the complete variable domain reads NAGVMQNPRHLVRRRGQEARLRCSPMKGHSHVYWYRQLPEEGLKFMVYLQKENIIDESGMPKERFSAEFPKEGPSILRIQQVVRGDSAAYFCASSRGTNTDTQYFGPGTRLTVL.

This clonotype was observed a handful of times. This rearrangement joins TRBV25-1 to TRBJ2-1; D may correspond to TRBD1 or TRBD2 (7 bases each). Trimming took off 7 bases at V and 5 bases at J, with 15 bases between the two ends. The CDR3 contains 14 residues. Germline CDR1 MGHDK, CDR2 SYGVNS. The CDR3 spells CASNRQGGHNEQFF. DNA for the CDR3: TGTGCCAGCAACCGACAGGGAGGGCACAATGAGCAGTTCTTC.

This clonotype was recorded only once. The CDR3 DNA sequence: TGTGCCAGCAGCCAAGGTACAGGGGTCACAGATACGCAGTATTTT. Translating gives CASSQGTGVTDTQYF. The V gene is TRBV4-2, the J gene TRBJ2-3, with 7 bases fitting TRBD1. Per germline, CDR1 LGHNA and CDR2 YNFKEQ. CDR3 length: 15 amino acids. V dropped 1 base and J dropped 2; count of bases not matched to a gene: 3.

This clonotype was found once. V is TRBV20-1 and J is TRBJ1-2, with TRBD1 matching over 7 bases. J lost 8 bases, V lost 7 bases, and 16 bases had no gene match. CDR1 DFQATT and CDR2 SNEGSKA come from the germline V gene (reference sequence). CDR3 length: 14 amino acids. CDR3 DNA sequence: TGCAGTGTAGGAGGGGGCCGTGGATTGGGCGGCTACACCTTC. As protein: CSVGGGRGLGGYTF.

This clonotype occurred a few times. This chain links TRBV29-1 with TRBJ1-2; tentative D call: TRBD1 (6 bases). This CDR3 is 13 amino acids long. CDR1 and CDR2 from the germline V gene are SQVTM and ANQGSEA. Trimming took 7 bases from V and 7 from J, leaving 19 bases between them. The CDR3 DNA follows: TGCAGCGGGATGAAAGGAGTGGGGGCTGGCTACACCTTC. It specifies CSGMKGVGAGYTF.

The CDR3 loop is CASSLENSGNNEQFF. The CDR3, as DNA: TGTGCCAGCAGCTTAGAGAATAGCGGCAACAATGAGCAGTTCTTC. The gene calls are TRBV11-3 and TRBJ2-1; a weak D match, TRBD2 (6 bases). This CDR3 is built from 15 residues. V shed 0 bases and J shed 5 bases, with 11 bases lying between them. CDR1 and CDR2 (germline): SGHNT, YENEEA.

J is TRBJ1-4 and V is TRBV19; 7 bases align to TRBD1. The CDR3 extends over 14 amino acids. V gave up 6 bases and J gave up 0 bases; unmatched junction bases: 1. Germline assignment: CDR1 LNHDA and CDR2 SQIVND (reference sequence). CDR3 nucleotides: TGTGCCAGTAGCGGGACAGCAACTAATGAAAAACTGTTTTTT. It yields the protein CASSGTATNEKLFF.

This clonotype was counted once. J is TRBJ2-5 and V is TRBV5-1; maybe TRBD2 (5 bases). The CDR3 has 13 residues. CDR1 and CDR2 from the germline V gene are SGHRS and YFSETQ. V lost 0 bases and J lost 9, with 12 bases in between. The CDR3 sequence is CASSLEAPEAQYF. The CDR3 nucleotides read TGCGCCAGCAGCTTGGAAGCGCCGGAGGCCCAGTACTTC.

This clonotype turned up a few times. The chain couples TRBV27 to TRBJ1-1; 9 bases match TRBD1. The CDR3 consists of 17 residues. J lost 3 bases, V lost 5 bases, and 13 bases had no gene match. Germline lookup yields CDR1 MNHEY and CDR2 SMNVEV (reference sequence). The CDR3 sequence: CASSQGQGISWDTEAFF. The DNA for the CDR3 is TGTGCCAGCAGTCAGGGACAGGGTATTTCGTGGGACACTGAAGCTTTCTTT.